Included here is one T cell receptor (beta chain) sequence, with context. Its antigen remains unidentified. These data originate in a study of OX40 agonist ivuxolimab in advanced cancers. Overall study: While on treatment, patients had intravenous ivuxolimab at 0.01 to 10 mg/kg every 2 weeks. Partial responses were observed in three patients, of whom one had hepatocellular carcinoma and two had cutaneous melanoma. Findings of the study overall: At 0.1 to 3.0 mg/kg, clonal expansion of CD4+ and CD8+ blood T cells had occurred by week 6. Partial responders dosed at 0.1-3.0 mg/kg displayed clonal expansion ranking among the lowest.

The V and J ends lost 4 bases and 4 bases respectively, with 11 bases between them. The CDR3 has 13 residues. CDR1 and CDR2 (germline): SGHRS, YFSETQ. Here immunoSEQ multiplex PCR was the method, and the copy in TCRdb shows in-frame clones only, minus some. This sample carries tens of thousands of clones, roughly 85% of them seen once, and the ten largest clones take more than 0.8%. The chain is built from TRBV5-1 and TRBJ1-2, with D possibly being TRBD1 (6 bases). The sequencing used CD4+ or CD8+ T cells sorted from blood, collected in a trial of the OX40 agonist ivuxolimab. The sequence was collected from an adult with an advanced solid tumor such as melanoma, head and neck, liver or kidney cancer. The CDR3 nucleotides are TGCGCCAGCAGCCCGGACAGCCTCTATGGCTACACCTTC. Translation: CASSPDSLYGYTF.